The 11 T cell receptor beta chains below come from one sample, sequenced in a study of CD8 T cells in ankylosing spondylitis. No antigen has been identified for these receptors. TCRdb re-called the 5' RACE reads through MiXCR, storing one row per CDR3 protein. The sample carries about 400,000 distinct CDR3 sequences, around 20% recorded once. Study results and limitations: Within ankylosing spondylitis blood, a TCR beta motif made up of seven to nine highly homologous variants appeared to be characteristic.

Sequenced material: blood, either unsorted or a sorted T cell fraction (not recorded which). The receptors were sampled from a male donor with ankylosing spondylitis.

The rearrangement joins TRBV7-2 to TRBJ1-5; perhaps TRBD1 as D (5 bases). Germline values: CDR1 SGHTA, CDR2 FQGNSA. V was clipped by 5 bases and J by 0 bases, with 11 bases between them. CDR3 length equals 15 residues. This CDR3 is CASSVQGNSNQPQHF. The CDR3 DNA reads TGTGCCAGCAGCGTTCAGGGTAATAGCAATCAGCCCCAGCATTTT. The full variable domain, with the rest looked up from reference TRBV7-2 and TRBJ1-5, is GAGVSQSPSNKVTEKGKDVELRCDPISGHTALYWYRQSLGQGLEFLIYFQGNSAPDKSGLPSDRFSAERTGGSVSTLTIQRTQQEDSAVYLCASSVQGNSNQPQHFGDGTRLSIL.

This clonotype was detected only a few times. The gene calls are TRBV5-1 and TRBJ1-4; 9 bases line up with TRBD1. The V gene end was trimmed by 0 bases and the J gene end by 7 bases; junction bases not matched to a gene: 7. The CDR3 runs 16 residues. Germline V gene data show CDR1 as SGHRS and CDR2 as YFSETQ. CDR3 sequence reads: CASSLGRDRASEKLFF. The CDR3 DNA sequence: TGCGCCAGCAGCTTGGGACGGGACAGGGCAAGTGAAAAACTGTTTTTT.

This clonotype was found a few times. V gene TRBV5-6 combines with J gene TRBJ2-7, with D possibly matching TRBD2 (5 bases). This CDR3 is built from 14 residues. The V gene lost 2 bases and the J gene lost 2 bases, with 11 bases spanning the gap. CDR1 is SGHDT, CDR2 YYEEEE, per germline. In DNA form, the CDR3 reads TGTGCCAGCAGCTTCTTAGCGACCACCTACGAGCAGTACTTC. Encoded protein: CASSFLATTYEQYF.

This clonotype showed up just a few times. The chain is built from TRBV2 and TRBJ1-2; TRBD1 aligns across 7 bases. Trimming removed 6 bases from V and 1 base from J; junction bases left unmatched: 5. CDR3 length equals 14 residues. Per germline, CDR1 SNHLY and CDR2 FYNNEI. Written as DNA, the CDR3 is TGTGCCAGCAGGGGGGACAGAAGTAACTATGGCTACACCTTC. Translation: CASRGDRSNYGYTF.

There are a few counts of this clonotype. The chain employs TRBV6-1 and TRBJ2-1; 12 bases are a match to TRBD2. V trimming: 4 bases; J trimming: 4 bases; junction bases outside the gene matches: 2. Germline values: CDR1 MNHNS, CDR2 SASEGT. The CDR3 totals 15 residues. The CDR3 here is CASSVGLAGYNEQFF. The CDR3 coding sequence is TGTGCCAGCAGTGTTGGACTAGCGGGGTACAATGAGCAGTTCTTC.

The chain is built from TRBV18 and TRBJ2-5, with D perhaps matching TRBD2 (6 bases). The CDR3 loop spans 16 amino acids. The ends were cut back, 2 bases at V and 5 bases at J, with 18 bases in the middle. Germline V gene data show CDR1 as KGHSH and CDR2 as LQKENI. CDR3 nucleotides: TGTGCCAGCTCACCAGCCGTTAGGGGAGGAGAGGAGACCCAGTACTTC. Its translation is CASSPAVRGGEETQYF.

This clonotype was observed a handful of times. The chain has TRBV25-1 and TRBJ1-3; D gene uncertain. CDR1 and CDR2 from the germline V gene are MGHDK and SYGVNS. The CDR3 consists of 14 residues. V was clipped by 7 bases and J by 0 bases, with 10 bases between them. The CDR3 region is CASNGGYSGNTIYF. The CDR3 bases are TGTGCCAGCAATGGCGGCTACTCTGGAAACACCATATATTTT.

The rearrangement links TRBV5-6 to TRBJ2-7; 10 bases match TRBD2. Germline V gives CDR1 SGHDT, CDR2 YYEEEE. This CDR3 contains 15 residues. Losses at the gene ends were 3 bases for V and 3 bases for J; bases not matched to a gene: 6. CDR3 loop: CASSSIAGGLYEQYF. The CDR3 DNA follows: TGTGCCAGCAGCTCAATAGCGGGAGGACTCTACGAGCAGTACTTC.

This clonotype was seen a handful of times. V gene TRBV12-3 or TRBV12-4 combines with J gene TRBJ2-3; D is uncertain. V lost 6 bases to trimming and J lost 3 bases, with 13 bases between them. This CDR3 is 14 amino acids long. The CDR3 loop is CASRFGPGTDTQYF. The DNA of the CDR3 is TGTGCCAGCAGATTCGGGCCCGGTACAGATACGCAGTATTTT.

A word on this clonotype: This may arise from a read error, as a much more abundant clone is one base away. This chain joins TRBV7-2 and TRBJ2-1; 9 nucleotides match TRBD2. The length of the CDR3 is 14 residues. Germline assignment: CDR1 SGHTA and CDR2 FQGNSA. CDR3 region: CASNLGVSGSPCVF. CDR3 DNA: TGTGCCAGCAACTTAGGCGTTAGCGGGAGTCCTTGCGTCTTC.

In this sample, this clonotype turned up once. The genes are TRBV2 and TRBJ1-3; D is perhaps TRBD1 (5 bases). Trimming cost V 0 bases and J 0 bases, with 12 bases left between them. The CDR3 totals 17 residues. The germline V gene encodes CDR1 SNHLY and CDR2 FYNNEI. The CDR3 loop reads CASSEARGPSSGNTIYF. The CDR3 bases are TGTGCCAGCAGTGAAGCGCGGGGCCCGAGCTCTGGAAACACCATATATTTT.